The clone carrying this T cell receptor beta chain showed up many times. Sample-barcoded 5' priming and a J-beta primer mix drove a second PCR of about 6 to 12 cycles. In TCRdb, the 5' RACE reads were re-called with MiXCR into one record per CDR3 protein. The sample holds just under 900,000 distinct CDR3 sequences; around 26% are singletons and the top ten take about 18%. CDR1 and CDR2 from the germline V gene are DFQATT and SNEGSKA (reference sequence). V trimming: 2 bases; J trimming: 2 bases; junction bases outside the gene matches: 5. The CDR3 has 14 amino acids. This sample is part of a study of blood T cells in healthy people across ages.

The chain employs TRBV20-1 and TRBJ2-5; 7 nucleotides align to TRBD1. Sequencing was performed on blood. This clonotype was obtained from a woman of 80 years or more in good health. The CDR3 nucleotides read TGCAGTGCTAGACACTGGGACAGACAAGAGACCCAGTACTTC. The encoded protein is CSARHWDRQETQYF.